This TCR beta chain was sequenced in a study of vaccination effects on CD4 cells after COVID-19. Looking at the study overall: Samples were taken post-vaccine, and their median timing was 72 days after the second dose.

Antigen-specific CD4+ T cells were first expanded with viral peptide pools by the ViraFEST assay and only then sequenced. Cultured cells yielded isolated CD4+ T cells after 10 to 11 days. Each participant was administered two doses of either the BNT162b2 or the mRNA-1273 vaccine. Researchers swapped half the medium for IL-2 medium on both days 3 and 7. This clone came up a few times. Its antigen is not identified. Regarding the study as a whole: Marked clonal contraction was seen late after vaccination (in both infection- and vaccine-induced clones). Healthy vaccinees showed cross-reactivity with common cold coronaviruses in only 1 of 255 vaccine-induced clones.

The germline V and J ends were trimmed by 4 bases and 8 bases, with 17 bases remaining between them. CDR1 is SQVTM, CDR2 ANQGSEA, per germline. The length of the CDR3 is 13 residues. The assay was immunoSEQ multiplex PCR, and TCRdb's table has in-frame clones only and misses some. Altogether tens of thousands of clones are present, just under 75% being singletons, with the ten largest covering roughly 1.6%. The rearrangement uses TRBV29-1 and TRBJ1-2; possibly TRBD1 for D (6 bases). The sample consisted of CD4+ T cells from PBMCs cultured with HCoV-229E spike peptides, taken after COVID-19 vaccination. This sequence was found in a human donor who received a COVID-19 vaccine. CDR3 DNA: TGCAGCGTTGCGGGGGCAGGGACTAGGGGCTACACCTTC. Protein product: CSVAGAGTRGYTF. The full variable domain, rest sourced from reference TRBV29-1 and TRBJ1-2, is SAVISQKPSRDICQRGTSLTIQCQVDSQVTMMFWYRQQPGQSLTLIATANQGSEATYESGFVIDKFPISRPNLTFSTLTVSNMSPEDSSIYLCSVAGAGTRGYTFGSGTRLTVV.